This T cell receptor beta chain was sequenced during a study of radiation and T cells in renal cell carcinoma. V shed 4 bases, J shed 7 bases, and the junction held 6 bases outside the gene matches. The CDR3 totals 14 residues. CDR1 is SNHLY, CDR2 FYNNEI, per germline. Data came from immunoSEQ multiplex PCR; TCRdb stores just in-frame clones and leaves some out. The sample includes about 130,000 clones, about 88% of them seen just once. This clone was detected only once. The time point here: baseline pretreatment blood. Treatment of the sample: 15 Gy SBRT to primary tumor, nephrectomy 4 weeks later. The sequences come from blood, collected from a patient whose treatment included radiotherapy and nephrectomy. This clonotype originated in a woman in her 50s with renal cell carcinoma. The chain recombines TRBV2 with TRBJ1-4; 7 bases map to TRBD1. DNA for the CDR3: TGTGCCAGCAGTGTCCCAGGGGGTTTTGAAAAACTGTTTTTT. Its translation: CASSVPGGFEKLFF. The full variable domain, its missing parts supplied by reference TRBV2 and TRBJ1-4, is EPEVTQTPSHQVTQMGQEVILRCVPISNHLYFYWYRQILGQKVEFLVSFYNNEISEKSEIFDDQFSVERPDGSNFTLKIRSTKLEDSAMYFCASSVPGGFEKLFFGSGTQLSVL.